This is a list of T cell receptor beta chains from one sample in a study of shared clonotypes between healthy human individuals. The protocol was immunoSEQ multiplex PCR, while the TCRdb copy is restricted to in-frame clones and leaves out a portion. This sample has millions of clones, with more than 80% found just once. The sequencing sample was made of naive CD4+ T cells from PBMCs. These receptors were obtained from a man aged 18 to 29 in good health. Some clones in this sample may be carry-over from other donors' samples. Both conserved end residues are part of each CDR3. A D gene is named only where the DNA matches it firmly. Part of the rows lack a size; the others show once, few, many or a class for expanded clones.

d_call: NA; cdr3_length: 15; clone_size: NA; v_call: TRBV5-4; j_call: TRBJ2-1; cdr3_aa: CASSEAASSYNEQFF; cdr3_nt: TGTGCCAGCAGCGAAGCAGCGAGCTCCTACAATGAGCAGTTCTTC
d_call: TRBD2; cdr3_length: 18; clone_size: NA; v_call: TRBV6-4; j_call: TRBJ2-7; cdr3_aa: CASSDAGTSGTRTYEQYF; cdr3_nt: TGTGCCAGCAGTGACGCCGGGACTAGCGGGACAAGGACCTACGAGCAGTACTTC
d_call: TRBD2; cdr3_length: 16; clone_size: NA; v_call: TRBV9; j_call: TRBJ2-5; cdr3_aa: CASSETGLAGVETQYF; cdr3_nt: TGTGCCAGCAGTGAGACGGGACTAGCGGGAGTAGAGACCCAGTACTTC
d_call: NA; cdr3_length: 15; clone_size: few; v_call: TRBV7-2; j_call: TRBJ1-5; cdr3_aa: CASSLTRDFTQPQHF; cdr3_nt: TGTGCCAGCAGCTTAACAAGAGACTTCACCCAGCCCCAGCATTTT
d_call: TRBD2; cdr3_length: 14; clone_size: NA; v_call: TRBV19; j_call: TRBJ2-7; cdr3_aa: CASSQWTSGNEQYF; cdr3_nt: TGTGCCAGTAGTCAATGGACTAGCGGGAACGAGCAGTACTTC
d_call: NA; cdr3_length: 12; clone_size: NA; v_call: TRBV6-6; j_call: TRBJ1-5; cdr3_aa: CASSYRSQPQHF; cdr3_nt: TGTGCCAGCAGTTACAGGTCTCAGCCCCAGCATTTT
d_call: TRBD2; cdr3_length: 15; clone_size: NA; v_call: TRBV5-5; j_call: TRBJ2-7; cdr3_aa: CASSRALAGVYEQYF; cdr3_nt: TGTGCCAGCAGCCGGGCTCTAGCGGGGGTATACGAGCAGTACTTC
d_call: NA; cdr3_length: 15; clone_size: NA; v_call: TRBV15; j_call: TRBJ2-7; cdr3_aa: CATSRDREKSYEQYF; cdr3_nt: TGTGCCACCAGCAGAGACAGGGAGAAATCCTACGAGCAGTACTTC
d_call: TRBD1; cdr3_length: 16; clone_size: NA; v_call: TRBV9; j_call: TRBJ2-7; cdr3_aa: CASSVAGAGGFGEQYF; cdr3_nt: TGTGCCAGCAGCGTAGCCGGAGCAGGGGGCTTTGGTGAGCAGTACTTC
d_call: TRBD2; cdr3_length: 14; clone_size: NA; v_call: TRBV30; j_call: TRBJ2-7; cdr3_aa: CAWSPLRGGNEQYF; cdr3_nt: TGTGCCTGGAGTCCTCTCCGGGGGGGGAACGAGCAGTACTTC
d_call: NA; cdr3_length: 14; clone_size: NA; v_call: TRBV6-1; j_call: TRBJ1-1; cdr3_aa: CASSATGSGAEAFF; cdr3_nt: TGTGCCAGCAGTGCCACAGGGTCTGGTGCTGAAGCTTTCTTT
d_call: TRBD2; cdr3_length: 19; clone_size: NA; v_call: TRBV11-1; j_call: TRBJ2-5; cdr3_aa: CASSPSAFGRAPFLETQYF; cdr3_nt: TGTGCCAGCAGCCCCTCCGCATTCGGGAGGGCCCCTTTTTTGGAGACCCAGTACTTC
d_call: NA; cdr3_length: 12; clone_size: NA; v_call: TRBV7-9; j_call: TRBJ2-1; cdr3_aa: CASSLNYFEQFF; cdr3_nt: TGTGCCAGCAGCTTAAACTACTTTGAGCAGTTCTTC
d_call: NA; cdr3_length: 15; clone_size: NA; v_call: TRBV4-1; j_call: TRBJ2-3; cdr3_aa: CASSRSPSEADTQYF; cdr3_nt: TGCGCCAGCAGCCGATCCCCCAGCGAAGCAGATACGCAGTATTTT
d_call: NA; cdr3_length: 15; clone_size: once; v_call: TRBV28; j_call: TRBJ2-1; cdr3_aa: CASSFIRQSYNEQFF; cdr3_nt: TGTGCCAGCAGTTTTATACGACAGTCCTACAATGAGCAGTTCTTC
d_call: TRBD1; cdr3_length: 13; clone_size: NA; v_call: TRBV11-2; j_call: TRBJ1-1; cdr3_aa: CASSLQGASEAFF; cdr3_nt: TGTGCCAGCAGCTTACAGGGGGCGAGTGAAGCTTTCTTT
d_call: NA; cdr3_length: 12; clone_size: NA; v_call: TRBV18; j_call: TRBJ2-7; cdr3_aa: CASSPLGREQYF; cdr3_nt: TGTGCCAGCTCACCCTTAGGGCGCGAGCAGTACTTC
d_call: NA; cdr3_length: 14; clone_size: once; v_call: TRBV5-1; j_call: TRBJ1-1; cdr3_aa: CATRPGGASTEAFF; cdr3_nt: TGCGCCACCCGACCTGGGGGGGCAAGCACTGAAGCTTTCTTT
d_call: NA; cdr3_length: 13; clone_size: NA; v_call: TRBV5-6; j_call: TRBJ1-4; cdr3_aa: CASSPQRNEKLFF; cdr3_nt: TGTGCCAGCAGCCCACAGAGAAATGAAAAACTGTTTTTT
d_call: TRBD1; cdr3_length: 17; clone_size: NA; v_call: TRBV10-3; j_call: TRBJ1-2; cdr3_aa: CAISESIDRGIFYGYTF; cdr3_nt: TGTGCCATCAGTGAGTCGATCGACAGGGGCATTTTCTATGGCTACACCTTC
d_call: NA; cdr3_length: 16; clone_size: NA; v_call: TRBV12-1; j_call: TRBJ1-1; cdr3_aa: CASSPYRVKRNTEAFF; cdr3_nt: TGTGCCAGCAGCCCTTACAGGGTGAAAAGGAACACTGAAGCTTTCTTT
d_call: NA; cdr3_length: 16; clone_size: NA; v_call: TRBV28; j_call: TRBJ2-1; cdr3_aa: CASSSPGPYPYNEQFF; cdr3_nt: TGTGCCAGCAGTTCCCCGGGACCCTACCCCTACAATGAGCAGTTCTTC
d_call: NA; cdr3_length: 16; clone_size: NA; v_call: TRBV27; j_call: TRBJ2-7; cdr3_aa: CASSHYSGSRVPEQYF; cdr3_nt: TGTGCCAGCAGTCACTACAGTGGATCTCGTGTTCCCGAGCAGTACTTC
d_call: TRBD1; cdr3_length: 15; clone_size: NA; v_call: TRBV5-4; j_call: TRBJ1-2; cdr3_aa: CASGRDRGANDGYTF; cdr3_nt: TGTGCCAGCGGTCGGGACAGGGGAGCAAATGATGGCTACACCTTC
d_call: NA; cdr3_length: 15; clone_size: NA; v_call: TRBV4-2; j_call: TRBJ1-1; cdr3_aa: CASSQGLFGNTEAFF; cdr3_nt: TGTGCCAGCAGCCAGGGCTTGTTCGGGAACACTGAAGCTTTCTTT
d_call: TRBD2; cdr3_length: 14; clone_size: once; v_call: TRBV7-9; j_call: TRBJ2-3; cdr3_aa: CASSSGLAADTQYF; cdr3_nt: TGTGCCAGCAGCTCTGGACTAGCAGCAGATACGCAGTATTTT
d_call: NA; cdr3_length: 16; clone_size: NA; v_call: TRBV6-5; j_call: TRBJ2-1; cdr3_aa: CASSFTTRKAYNEQFF; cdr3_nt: TGTGCCAGCAGTTTCACCACCAGGAAGGCCTACAATGAGCAGTTCTTC
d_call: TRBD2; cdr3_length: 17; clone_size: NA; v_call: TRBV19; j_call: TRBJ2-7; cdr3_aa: CASSIRRTSGVHYEQYF; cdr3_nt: TGTGCCAGTAGTATTCGCAGAACTAGCGGGGTGCATTACGAGCAGTACTTC
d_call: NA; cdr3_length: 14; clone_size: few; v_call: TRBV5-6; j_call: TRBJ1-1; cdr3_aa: CASREGQMNTEAFF; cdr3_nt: TGTGCCAGCAGAGAAGGACAGATGAACACTGAAGCTTTCTTT
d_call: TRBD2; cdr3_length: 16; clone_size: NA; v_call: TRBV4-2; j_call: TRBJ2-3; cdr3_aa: CASSQELAGGQDTQYF; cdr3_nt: TGTGCCAGCAGCCAAGAACTAGCGGGAGGCCAAGATACGCAGTATTTT
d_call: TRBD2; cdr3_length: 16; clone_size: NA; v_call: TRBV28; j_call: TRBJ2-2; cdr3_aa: CASTPGGGRAFGELFF; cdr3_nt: TGTGCCAGCACCCCCGGGGGCGGGAGGGCCTTCGGGGAGCTGTTTTTT
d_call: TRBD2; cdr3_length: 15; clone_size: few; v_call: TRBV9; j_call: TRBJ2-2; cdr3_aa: CASSVEGGRPGELFF; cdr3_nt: TGTGCCAGCAGCGTAGAGGGCGGGAGGCCCGGGGAGCTGTTTTTT
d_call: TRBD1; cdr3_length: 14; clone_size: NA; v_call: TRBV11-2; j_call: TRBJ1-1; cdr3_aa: CASSPTGGRTEAFF; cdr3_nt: TGTGCCAGCAGTCCGACAGGGGGCAGGACTGAAGCTTTCTTT
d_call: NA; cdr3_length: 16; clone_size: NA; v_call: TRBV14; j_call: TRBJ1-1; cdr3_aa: CASSQRGGRGNTEAFF; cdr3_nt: TGTGCCAGCAGCCAACGAGGGGGTAGGGGGAACACTGAAGCTTTCTTT
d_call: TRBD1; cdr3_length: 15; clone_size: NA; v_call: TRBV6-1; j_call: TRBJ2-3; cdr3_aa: CASSWDRGGTDTQYF; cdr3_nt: TGTGCCAGCAGTTGGGACAGGGGAGGCACAGATACGCAGTATTTT
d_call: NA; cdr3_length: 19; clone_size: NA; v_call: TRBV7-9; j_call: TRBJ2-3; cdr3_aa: CASSLSSWGQGVFLDTQYF; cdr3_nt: TGTGCCAGCAGCTTATCTTCCTGGGGGCAGGGTGTGTTTTTAGATACGCAGTATTTT
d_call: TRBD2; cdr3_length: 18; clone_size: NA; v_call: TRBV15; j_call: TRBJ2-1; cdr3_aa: CATSRYGTSGFSYNEQFF; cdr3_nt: TGTGCCACCAGCAGATACGGGACTAGCGGGTTCTCCTACAATGAGCAGTTCTTC
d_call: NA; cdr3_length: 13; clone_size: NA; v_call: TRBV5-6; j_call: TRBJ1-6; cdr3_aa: CASSSNRDSPLHF; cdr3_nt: TGTGCCAGCAGCTCGAACCGGGATTCACCCCTCCACTTT
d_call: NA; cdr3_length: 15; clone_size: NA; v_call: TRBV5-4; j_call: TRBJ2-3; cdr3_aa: CASSFEGASADTQYF; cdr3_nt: TGTGCCAGCAGCTTCGAAGGGGCGAGTGCAGATACGCAGTATTTT
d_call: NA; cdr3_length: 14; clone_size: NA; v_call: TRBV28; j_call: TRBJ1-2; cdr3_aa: CATPNGGAGYGYTF; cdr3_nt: TGTGCCACCCCGAATGGGGGGGCTGGCTATGGCTACACCTTC
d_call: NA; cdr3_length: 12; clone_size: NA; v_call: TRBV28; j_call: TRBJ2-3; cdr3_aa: CASTGGVDTQYF; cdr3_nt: TGTGCCAGCACAGGGGGGGTAGATACGCAGTATTTT
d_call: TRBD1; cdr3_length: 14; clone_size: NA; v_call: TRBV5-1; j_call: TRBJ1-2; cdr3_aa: CASSLPGQGAGYTF; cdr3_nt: TGCGCCAGCAGCTTACCGGGACAGGGCGCTGGCTACACCTTC
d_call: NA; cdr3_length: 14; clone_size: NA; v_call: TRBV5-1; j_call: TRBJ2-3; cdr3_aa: CASSSRDHTDTQYF; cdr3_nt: TGCGCCAGCAGCTCACGGGACCACACAGATACGCAGTATTTT
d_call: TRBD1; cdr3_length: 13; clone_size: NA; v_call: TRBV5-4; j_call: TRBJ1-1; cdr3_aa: CASSPLTGAEAFF; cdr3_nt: TGTGCCAGCAGCCCGCTGACAGGGGCTGAAGCTTTCTTT
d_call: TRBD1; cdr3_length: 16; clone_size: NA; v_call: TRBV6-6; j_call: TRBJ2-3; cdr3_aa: CASSATTGSGTDTQYF; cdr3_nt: TGTGCCAGCAGTGCCACGACAGGGTCGGGCACAGATACGCAGTATTTT
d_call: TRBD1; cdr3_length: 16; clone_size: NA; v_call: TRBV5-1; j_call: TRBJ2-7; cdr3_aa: CASSLSTGIYSYEQYF; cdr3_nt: TGCGCCAGCAGCTTGTCGACAGGGATATACTCCTACGAGCAGTACTTC